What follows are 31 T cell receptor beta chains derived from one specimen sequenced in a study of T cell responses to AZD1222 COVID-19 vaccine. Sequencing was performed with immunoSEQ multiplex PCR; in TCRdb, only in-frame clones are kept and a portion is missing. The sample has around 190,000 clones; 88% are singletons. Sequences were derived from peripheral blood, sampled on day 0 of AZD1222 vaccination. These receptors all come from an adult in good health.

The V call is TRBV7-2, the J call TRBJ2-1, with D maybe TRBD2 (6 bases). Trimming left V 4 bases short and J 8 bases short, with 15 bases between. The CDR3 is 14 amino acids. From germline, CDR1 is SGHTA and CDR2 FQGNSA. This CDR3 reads CASSYEGWEDEQFF. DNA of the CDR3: TGTGCCAGCAGCTATGAAGGGTGGGAGGATGAGCAGTTCTTC.

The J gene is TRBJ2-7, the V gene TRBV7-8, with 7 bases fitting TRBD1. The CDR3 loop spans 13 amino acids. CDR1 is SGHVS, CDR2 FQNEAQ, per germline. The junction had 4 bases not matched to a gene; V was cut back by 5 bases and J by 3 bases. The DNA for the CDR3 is TGTGCCAGCAGCATTTACAGGGGCTACGAGCAGTACTTC. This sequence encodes CASSIYRGYEQYF. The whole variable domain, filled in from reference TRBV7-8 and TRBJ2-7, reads GAGVSQSPRYKVAKRGQDVALRCDPISGHVSLFWYQQALGQGPEFLTYFQNEAQLDKSGLPSDRFFAERPEGSVSTLKIQRTQQEDSAVYLCASSIYRGYEQYFGPGTRLTVT.

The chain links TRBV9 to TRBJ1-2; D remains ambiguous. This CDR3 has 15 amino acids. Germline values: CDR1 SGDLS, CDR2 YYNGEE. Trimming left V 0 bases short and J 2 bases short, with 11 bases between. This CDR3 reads CASSVGASSNYGYTF. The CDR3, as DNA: TGTGCCAGCAGCGTAGGGGCCTCCTCGAACTATGGCTACACCTTC.

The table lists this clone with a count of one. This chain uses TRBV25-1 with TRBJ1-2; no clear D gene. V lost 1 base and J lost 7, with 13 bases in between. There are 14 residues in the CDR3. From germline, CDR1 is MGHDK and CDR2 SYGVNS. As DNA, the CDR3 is TGTGCCAGCAGTGAATTGGAGGACTCGGGTGGCTACACCTTC. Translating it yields CASSELEDSGGYTF.

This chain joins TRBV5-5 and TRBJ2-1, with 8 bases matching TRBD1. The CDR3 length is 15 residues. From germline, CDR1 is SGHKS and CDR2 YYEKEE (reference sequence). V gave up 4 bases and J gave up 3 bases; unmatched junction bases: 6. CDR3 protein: CASSPRTGFYNEQFF. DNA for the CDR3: TGTGCCAGCAGCCCTAGGACAGGGTTCTACAATGAGCAGTTCTTC.

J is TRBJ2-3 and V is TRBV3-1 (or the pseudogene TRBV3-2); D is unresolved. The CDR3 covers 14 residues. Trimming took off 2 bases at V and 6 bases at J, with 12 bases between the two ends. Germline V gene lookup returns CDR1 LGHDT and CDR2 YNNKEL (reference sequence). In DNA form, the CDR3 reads TGTGCCAGCAGCCAATTCACCGCCCGGGATACGCAGTATTTT. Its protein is CASSQFTARDTQYF.

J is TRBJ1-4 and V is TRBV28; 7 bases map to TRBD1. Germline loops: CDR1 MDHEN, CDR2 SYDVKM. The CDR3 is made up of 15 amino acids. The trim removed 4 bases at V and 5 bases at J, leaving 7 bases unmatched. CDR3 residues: CASSSTWTGNEKLFF. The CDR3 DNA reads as TGTGCCAGCAGTTCTACCTGGACAGGAAATGAAAAACTGTTTTTT.

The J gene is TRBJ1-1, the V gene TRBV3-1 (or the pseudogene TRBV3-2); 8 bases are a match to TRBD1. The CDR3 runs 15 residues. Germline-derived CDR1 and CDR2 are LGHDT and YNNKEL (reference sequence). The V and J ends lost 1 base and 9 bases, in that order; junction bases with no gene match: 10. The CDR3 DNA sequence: TGTGCCAGCAGCCAAGGGACAGGGACGGGAATCAAAGCTTTCTTT. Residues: CASSQGTGTGIKAFF.

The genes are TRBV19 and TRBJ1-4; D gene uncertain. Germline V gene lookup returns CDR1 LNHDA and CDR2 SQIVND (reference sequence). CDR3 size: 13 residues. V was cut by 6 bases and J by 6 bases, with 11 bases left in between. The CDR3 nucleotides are TGTGCCAGTAGCATCGCCTTGTATGAAAAACTGTTTTTT. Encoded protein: CASSIALYEKLFF.

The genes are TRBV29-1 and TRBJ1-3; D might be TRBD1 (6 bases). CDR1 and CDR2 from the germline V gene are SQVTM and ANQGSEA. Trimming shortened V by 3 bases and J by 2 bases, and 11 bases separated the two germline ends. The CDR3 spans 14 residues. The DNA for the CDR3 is TGCAGCGTTGATGAGGCAGGGGCTGGAAACACCATATATTTT. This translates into CSVDEAGAGNTIYF.

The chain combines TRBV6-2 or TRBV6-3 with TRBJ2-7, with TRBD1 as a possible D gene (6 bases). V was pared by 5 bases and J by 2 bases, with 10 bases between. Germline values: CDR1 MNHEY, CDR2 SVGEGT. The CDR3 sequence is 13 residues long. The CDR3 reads CASSLDRPYEQYF. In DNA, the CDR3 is TGTGCCAGCAGTCTGGACAGACCCTACGAGCAGTACTTC.

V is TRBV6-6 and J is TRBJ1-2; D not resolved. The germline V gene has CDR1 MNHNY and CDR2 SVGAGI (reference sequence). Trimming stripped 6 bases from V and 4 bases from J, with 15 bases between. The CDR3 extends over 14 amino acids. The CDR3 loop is CASRDPDKLYGYTF. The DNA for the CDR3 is TGTGCCAGCAGAGACCCAGACAAGCTCTATGGCTACACCTTC.

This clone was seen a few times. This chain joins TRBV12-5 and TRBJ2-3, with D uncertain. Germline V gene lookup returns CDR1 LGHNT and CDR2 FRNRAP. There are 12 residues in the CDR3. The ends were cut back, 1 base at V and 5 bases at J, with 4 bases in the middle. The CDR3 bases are TGTGCTAGTGGTTTGGAAGGAGATACGCAGTATTTT. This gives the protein CASGLEGDTQYF.

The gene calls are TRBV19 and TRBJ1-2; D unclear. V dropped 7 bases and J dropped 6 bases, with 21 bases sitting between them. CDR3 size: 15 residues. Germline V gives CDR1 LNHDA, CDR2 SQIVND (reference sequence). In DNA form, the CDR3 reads TGTGCCAGTAATCGGCGAGGAACCCCAAGGGATGGCTACACCTTC. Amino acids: CASNRRGTPRDGYTF.

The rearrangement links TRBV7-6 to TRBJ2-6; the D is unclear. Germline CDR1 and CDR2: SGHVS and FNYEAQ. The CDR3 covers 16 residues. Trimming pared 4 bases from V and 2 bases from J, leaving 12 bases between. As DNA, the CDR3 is TGTGCCAGCAGCTCCAATGCGGCGGCTGGGGCCAACGTCCTGACTTTC. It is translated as CASSSNAAAGANVLTF.

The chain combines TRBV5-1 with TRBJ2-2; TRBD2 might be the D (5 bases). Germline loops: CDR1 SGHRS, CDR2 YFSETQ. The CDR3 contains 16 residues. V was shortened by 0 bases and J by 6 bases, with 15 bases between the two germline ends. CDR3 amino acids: CASSLEGIGLPGELFF. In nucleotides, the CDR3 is TGCGCCAGCAGCTTGGAGGGCATTGGACTCCCCGGGGAGCTGTTTTTT.

DNA for the CDR3: TGTGCCAGCAGCTTAGATTTCGGGACAGGCACTGAAGCTTTCTTT. Translated: CASSLDFGTGTEAFF. The chain uses TRBV11-3 and TRBJ1-1; 8 nucleotides align to TRBD1. In germline, CDR1 is SGHNT, CDR2 YENEEA. J lost 4 bases, V lost 0 bases, and 4 bases had no gene match. The CDR3 has 15 amino acids.

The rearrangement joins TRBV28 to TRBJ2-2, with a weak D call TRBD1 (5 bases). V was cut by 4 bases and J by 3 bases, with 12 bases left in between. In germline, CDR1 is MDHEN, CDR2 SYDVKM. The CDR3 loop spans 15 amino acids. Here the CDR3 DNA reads TGTGCCAGCAGTTCCCAGGACACGGACACCGGGGAGCTGTTTTTT. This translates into CASSSQDTDTGELFF.

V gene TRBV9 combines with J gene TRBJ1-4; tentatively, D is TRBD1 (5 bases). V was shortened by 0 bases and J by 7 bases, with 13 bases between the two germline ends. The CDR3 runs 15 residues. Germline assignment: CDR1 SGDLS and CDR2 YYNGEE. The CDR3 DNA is TGTGCCAGCAGCGTAGGGTGGAGGGGTAGTGAAAAACTGTTTTTT. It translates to CASSVGWRGSEKLFF.

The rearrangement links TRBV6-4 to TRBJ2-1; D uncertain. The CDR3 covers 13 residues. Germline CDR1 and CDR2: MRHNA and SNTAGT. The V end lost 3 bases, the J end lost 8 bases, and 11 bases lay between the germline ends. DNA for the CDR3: TGTGCCAGCAGTGAGGAGCCAGACGATGAGCAGTTCTTC. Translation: CASSEEPDDEQFF.

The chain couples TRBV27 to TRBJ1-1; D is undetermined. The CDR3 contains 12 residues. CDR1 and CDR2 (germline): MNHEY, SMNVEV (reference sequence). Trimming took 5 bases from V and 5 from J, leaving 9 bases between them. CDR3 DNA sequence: TGTGCCAGCAGTCAAGGGTGGACTGAAGCTTTCTTT. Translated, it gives CASSQGWTEAFF.

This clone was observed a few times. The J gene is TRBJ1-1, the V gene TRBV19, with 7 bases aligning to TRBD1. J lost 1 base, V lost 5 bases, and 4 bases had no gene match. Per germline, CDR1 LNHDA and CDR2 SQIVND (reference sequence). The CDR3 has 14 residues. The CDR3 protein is CASSSGQTNTEAFF. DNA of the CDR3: TGTGCCAGTAGTTCGGGACAGACGAACACTGAAGCTTTCTTT.

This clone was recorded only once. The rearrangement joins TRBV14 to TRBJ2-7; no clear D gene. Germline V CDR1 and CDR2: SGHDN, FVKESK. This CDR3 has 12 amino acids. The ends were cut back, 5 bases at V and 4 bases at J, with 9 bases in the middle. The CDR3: CASSDKFYEQYF. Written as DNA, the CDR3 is TGTGCCAGCAGCGACAAATTTTACGAGCAGTACTTC.

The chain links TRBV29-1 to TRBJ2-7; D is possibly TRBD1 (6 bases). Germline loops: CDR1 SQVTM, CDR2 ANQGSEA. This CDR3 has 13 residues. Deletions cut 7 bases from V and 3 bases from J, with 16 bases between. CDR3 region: CSATGQKFYEQYF. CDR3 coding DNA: TGCAGCGCCACGGGACAAAAATTCTACGAGCAGTACTTC.

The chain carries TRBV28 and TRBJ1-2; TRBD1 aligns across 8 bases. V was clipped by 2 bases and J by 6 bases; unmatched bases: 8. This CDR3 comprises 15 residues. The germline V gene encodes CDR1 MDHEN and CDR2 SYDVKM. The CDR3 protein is CASSLPTGDKDGYTF. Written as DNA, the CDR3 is TGTGCCAGCAGTTTACCGACAGGGGATAAGGATGGCTACACCTTC.

CDR3 sequence reads: CASSLYPGDYTF. Here the CDR3 DNA reads TGCGCCAGCAGCTTGTACCCGGGGGACTACACCTTC. The chain carries TRBV5-1 and TRBJ1-2, with D possibly TRBD1 on 5 matching bases. Germline V gene lookup returns CDR1 SGHRS and CDR2 YFSETQ. Trimming took off 1 base at V and 10 bases at J, with 11 bases between the two ends. This CDR3 contains 12 residues.

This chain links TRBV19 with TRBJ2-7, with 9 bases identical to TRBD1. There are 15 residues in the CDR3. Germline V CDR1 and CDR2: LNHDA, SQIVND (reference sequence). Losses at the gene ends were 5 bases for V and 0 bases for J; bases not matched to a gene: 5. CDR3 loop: CASSPGQGSSYEQYF. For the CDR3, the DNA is TGTGCCAGTAGTCCTGGACAGGGGAGCTCCTACGAGCAGTACTTC. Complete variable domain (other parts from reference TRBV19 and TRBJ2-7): DGGITQSPKYLFRKEGQNVTLSCEQNLNHDAMYWYRQDPGQGLRLIYYSQIVNDFQKGDIAEGYSVSREKKESFPLTVTSAQKNPTAFYLCASSPGQGSSYEQYFGPGTRLTVT.

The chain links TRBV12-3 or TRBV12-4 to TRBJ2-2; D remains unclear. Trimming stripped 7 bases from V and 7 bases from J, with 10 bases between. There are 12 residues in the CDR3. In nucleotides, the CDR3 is TGTGCCAGCACCCCATGGGACGGGGAGCTGTTTTTT. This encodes CASTPWDGELFF.

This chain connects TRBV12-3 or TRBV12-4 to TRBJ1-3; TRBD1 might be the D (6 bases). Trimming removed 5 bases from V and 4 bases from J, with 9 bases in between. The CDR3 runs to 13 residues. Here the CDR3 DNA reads TGTGCCAGCAGTACAGGGACGGGAAACACCATATATTTT. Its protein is CASSTGTGNTIYF.

CDR3 DNA sequence: TGTGCCAGCAGCTCCCGACTAGCGGGAGCCTGGGAGACCCAGTACTTC. Amino acids: CASSSRLAGAWETQYF. The chain has TRBV14 and TRBJ2-5; 12 bases line up with TRBD2. After removal of 5 bases from V and 5 bases from J, the junction contained 9 bases not matched to a gene. Germline V gene data show CDR1 as SGHDN and CDR2 as FVKESK. The CDR3 extends over 16 amino acids. The complete variable domain, with remaining parts taken from reference TRBV14 and TRBJ2-5, reads EAGVTQFPSHSVIEKGQTVTLRCDPISGHDNLYWYRRVMGKEIKFLLHFVKESKQDESGMPNNRFLAERTGGTYSTLKVQPAELEDSGVYFCASSSRLAGAWETQYFGPGTRLLVL.

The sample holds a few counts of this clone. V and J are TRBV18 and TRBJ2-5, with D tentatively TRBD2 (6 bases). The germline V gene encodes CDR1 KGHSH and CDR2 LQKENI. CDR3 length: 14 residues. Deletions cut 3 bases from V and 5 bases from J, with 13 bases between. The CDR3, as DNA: TGTGCCAGCTCACCGGTGCCGGGAGTGGAGACCCAGTACTTC. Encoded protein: CASSPVPGVETQYF.